This TCR beta chain is drawn from a study of T cells in Graves' hyperthyroidism and ophthalmopathy. Study as a whole: Blood was drawn when the patient was first diagnosed and still untreated.

Researchers took RNA transcripts and amplified the TCR beta CDR3 regions from them. Using the HTBI primer set, a first-round RT-PCR was run on the TCR CDR3. MiXCR, run by TCRdb on the multiplex PCR reads, gives a single entry per CDR3 protein. The sample holds about 560,000 distinct CDR3 sequences, 14% seen once. Trimming left V 6 bases short and J 7 bases short, with 10 bases between. The CDR3 runs to 12 residues. Germline CDR1 and CDR2: ENHRY and SYGVKD. Fresh peripheral blood, roughly 9.8 ml of it, supplied the PBMCs. The TCR sequence derives from a woman aged 40 to 50 with Graves' hyperthyroidism. The chain combines TRBV10-3 with TRBJ2-1; D is unresolved. Material for sequencing was blood. The CDR3 protein is CAISYGVNEQFF. The CDR3 region has the DNA TGTGCCATCAGCTATGGGGTGAATGAGCAGTTCTTC.